This TCR beta chain was captured in a study of blood T cell repertoires in COVID-19. As for the study in general: COVID-19 samples, acute and convalescent, were from the United States, Italy and Spain.

Participants came from 20 to 25 US areas, aged roughly 18 to 89 years. Study processing details: Amplification with reference gene primers provided the estimates of nucleated cell counts. Using immunoSEQ multiplex PCR, the repertoire was profiled, and TCRdb retains in-frame clones only, with some absent. V, J and clone size are taken as reported in that table, and D and trimming were inferred from the DNA itself. The table records 330,000 or so clones, around 87% of them present only once. This CDR3 has 15 residues. Per the germline V gene, CDR1 is MNHEY and CDR2 is SMNVEV (reference sequence). Trimming cost V 0 bases and J 8 bases; bases outside gene matches: 6.

The chain is built from TRBV27 and TRBJ1-4; the match to TRBD1 covers 7 bases. This receptor was identified in a man aged 40-49 years in a cohort exposed to, infected with or recovered from COVID-19 (not recorded which). Sequences were obtained from PBMCs or T cells enriched from blood (not recorded which). CDR3 loop: CASSLSTGVREKLFF. CDR3 coding DNA: TGTGCCAGCAGTTTATCAACAGGGGTAAGGGAAAAACTGTTTTTT. Full variable domain (outside the CDR3, taken from reference TRBV27 and TRBJ1-4): EAQVTQNPRYLITVTGKKLTVTCSQNMNHEYMSWYRQDPGLGLRQIYYSMNVEVTDKGDVPEGYKVSRKEKRNFPLILESPSPNQTSLYFCASSLSTGVREKLFFGSGTQLSVL.